The sequence of this T cell receptor beta chain was determined in a study of shared clonotypes between healthy human individuals. Overall study results and limits: Among a few donors, approximately 5% of naive CD4 clonotypes were found in common.

Note on this clone: The antigen is undetermined.

V shed 3 bases, J shed 4 bases, and the junction held 2 bases outside the gene matches. Germline V gene data show CDR1 as SGHDT and CDR2 as YYEEEE. The CDR3 has 14 residues. Repertoires were generated with immunoSEQ multiplex PCR, while TCRdb's copy carries only in-frame clones and drops some. The sample carries more than 550,000 clones, less than 95% recorded once. This chain uses TRBV5-6 with TRBJ2-1; 9 bases agree with TRBD2. The receptor was isolated from a man between 18 and 35 years old in good health. Some clones in this sample may be carry-over from other donors' samples. The source material was memory CD8+ T cells from PBMCs. Subset described: CD45RO+ cells pooled with CCR7-negative TemRA cells. This CDR3 reads CASSYGLAYNEQFF. The CDR3 region has the DNA TGTGCCAGCAGCTACGGACTAGCGTACAATGAGCAGTTCTTC.